This T cell receptor (beta chain) was captured in a study of response to subunit inactivated influenza vaccine (dated 2018 in TCRdb). Background on the whole study: To follow how T cells responded to a trivalent subunit inactivated influenza vaccine, the researchers relied on deep quantitative profiling of the T cell receptor repertoire.

Receptors were amplified or captured by RT-PCR. TCRdb shows the sequencer as Illumina HiSeq 2500. Using fastp at Q25 and MiXCR, TCRdb reprocessed the public reads and kept productive beta chains. Entries that share a CDR3 protein sequence are merged under the most common genes and DNA. Counted in this sample were around 650,000 distinct CDR3 sequences; more than 15% of them appeared once. Roughly 12% of the sample lies in the top ten. V and J lose 7 bases and 1 base, and a span of 15 bases separates them. The CDR3 holds 15 amino acids from the cysteine to the phenylalanine. Of all the DNA, just the CDR3 is kept, 45 bases in frame from base 1. Taken from the germline V gene, the CDR1 and CDR2 loops are SGHTS and YDEGEE. Only a few counts were recorded for this clonotype. The antigen this receptor binds is unknown. Within one base of it there is no much larger clone, and no base qualities were kept. Broader findings and caveats from the paper: According to the authors, only a limited number of new T cells may be recruited by each seasonal influenza vaccination.

The chain is assembled from TRBV5-8 and TRBJ2-1, with TRBD2 as a weak D call on 7 bases. The source is a man aged 50-60 years who received an inactivated influenza vaccine. Donor details come from another sample of the same person, matched by shared clones. The sequences come from PBMCs from blood, collected 11 to 12 days after vaccination. This receptor has the CDR3 CASPPRGGSYNEQFF. In nucleotides, the sequence is TGTGCCAGCCCACCAAGGGGGGGGTCCTACAATGAGCAGTTCTTC.